The 9 T cell receptor beta chains given below trace back to one sample, sequenced in a study of identifying expanded T cells in peripheral blood. Sequencing used immunoSEQ multiplex PCR; TCRdb keeps in-frame clones, though not all of them. The sample contains about 100,000 clones, around 89% of which appear only once. Sequenced sample: blood. The receptor set was obtained from a person aged 18 to 75 in good health.

The gene calls are TRBV11-3 and TRBJ2-1; 12 positions match TRBD2. Germline values: CDR1 SGHNT, CDR2 YENEEA. The CDR3 contains 16 residues. J gave up 5 bases and V 5 bases, and 7 bases lay outside the gene matches. In nucleotides, the CDR3 is TGTGCCAGCAGCCCCCTAGCGGGAGGGCCCCACAATGAGCAGTTCTTC. Protein: CASSPLAGGPHNEQFF.

The chain is built from TRBV10-3 and TRBJ1-2, with a tentative D call TRBD1 (6 bases). Trimming shortened V by 2 bases and J by 2 bases, and 12 bases separated the two germline ends. This CDR3 is 15 amino acids long. Germline lookup yields CDR1 ENHRY and CDR2 SYGVKD. The CDR3 sequence is CAISEGGGGNYGYTF. DNA of the CDR3: TGTGCCATCAGTGAGGGGGGCGGTGGGAACTATGGCTACACCTTC.

The chain joins TRBV9 to TRBJ2-3; D is unclear. V lost 0 bases to trimming and J lost 3 bases, with 5 bases between them. Germline assignment: CDR1 SGDLS and CDR2 YYNGEE. The CDR3 spans 13 residues. The CDR3 is CASSVAPTDTQYF. In DNA, the CDR3 is TGTGCCAGCAGCGTAGCCCCGACAGATACGCAGTATTTT.

This chain links TRBV18 with TRBJ1-1; D is perhaps TRBD1 (5 bases). Germline V gene data show CDR1 as KGHSH and CDR2 as LQKENI. V was shortened by 6 bases and J by 4 bases, with 9 bases between the two germline ends. CDR3 length: 12 amino acids. CDR3 DNA sequence: TGTGCCAGCTCTCCGGGGGTCACTGAAGCTTTCTTT. This codes for CASSPGVTEAFF.

The chain uses TRBV18 and TRBJ2-5; D uncertain. Trimming left V 0 bases short and J 3 bases short, with 8 bases between. Germline CDR1 KGHSH, CDR2 LQKENI. The CDR3 spans 14 residues. CDR3 DNA: TGTGCCAGCTCACCACCGGGCCTCAAAGAGACCCAGTACTTC. As protein: CASSPPGLKETQYF.

The chain uses TRBV5-1 and TRBJ1-6, with D possibly being TRBD1 (5 bases). This CDR3 is built from 19 residues. Germline V gene lookup returns CDR1 SGHRS and CDR2 YFSETQ. V was trimmed by 2 bases and J by 0 bases, leaving 18 bases between them. The CDR3 bases are TGCGCCAGCAGCTTAAGGGGATACGAAACTAGCTCCTATAATTCACCCCTCCACTTT. Its protein product is CASSLRGYETSSYNSPLHF.

The chain couples TRBV11-1 to TRBJ1-1; 8 bases line up with TRBD1. The germline V gene has CDR1 SGHAT and CDR2 FQDESV (reference sequence). The CDR3 has 14 amino acids. The J segment lost 4 bases and the V segment lost 5 bases, leaving 6 bases of the junction unmatched. The CDR3 DNA reads as TGTGCCAGCAGCCTAGGACAGGGACCCACTGAAGCTTTCTTT. Protein sequence: CASSLGQGPTEAFF.

The genes are TRBV15 and TRBJ1-2; D is possibly TRBD1 (5 bases). This CDR3 has 12 amino acids. The ends were cut back, 2 bases at V and 6 bases at J, with 7 bases in the middle. Per the germline V gene, CDR1 is LNHNV and CDR2 is YYDKDF (reference sequence). The CDR3 here is CATSRLGHGYTF. The DNA for the CDR3 is TGTGCCACCAGCAGATTGGGGCATGGCTACACCTTC.

The chain combines TRBV30 with TRBJ1-5, with 8 bases fitting TRBD1. The CDR3 length is 15 residues. Trimming at V came to 5 bases and at J to 9 bases, leaving 15 bases not matched to a gene. Germline V CDR1 and CDR2: GTSNPN, SVGIG (reference sequence). DNA of the CDR3: TGTGCCTGGGCGGAGGCAGGGGGCTTAGGAGGGCCCCAGCATTTT. This translates into CAWAEAGGLGGPQHF.